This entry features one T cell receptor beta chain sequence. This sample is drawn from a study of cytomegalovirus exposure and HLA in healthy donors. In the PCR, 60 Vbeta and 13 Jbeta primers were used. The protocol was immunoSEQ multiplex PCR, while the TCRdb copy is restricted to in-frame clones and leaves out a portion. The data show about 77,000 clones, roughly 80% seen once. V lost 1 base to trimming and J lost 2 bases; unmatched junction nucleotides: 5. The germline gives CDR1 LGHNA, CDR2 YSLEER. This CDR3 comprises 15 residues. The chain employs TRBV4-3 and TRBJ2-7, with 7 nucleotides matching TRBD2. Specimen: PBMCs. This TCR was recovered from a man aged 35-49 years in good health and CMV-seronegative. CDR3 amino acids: CASSQGLAETYEQYF. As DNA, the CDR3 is TGCGCCAGCAGCCAAGGGCTAGCGGAGACCTACGAGCAGTACTTC.